This T cell receptor (beta chain) was sequenced for a study of blood T cell repertoires in COVID-19. Study-wide background: PBMCs, B-cell-depleted T cells, or T cells provided the cDNA or gDNA that made up the material.

The method was immunoSEQ multiplex PCR; TCRdb's version includes in-frame clones alone and lacks a portion of them. Altogether over 150,000 clones are present, 80% to 90% being singletons, with the ten largest covering around 2.1%. V gave up 6 bases and J gave up 2 bases, with 13 bases separating them. CDR3 length equals 15 residues. From germline, CDR1 is SNHLY and CDR2 FYNNEI. This receptor was taken from a woman aged 80 or over with acute or convalescent COVID-19. Material: peripheral blood. The genes are TRBV2 and TRBJ1-4; maybe TRBD1 (6 bases). CDR3 region: CASRANRATNEKLFF. The CDR3 DNA reads as TGTGCCAGCAGAGCCAACAGGGCGACTAATGAAAAACTGTTTTTT.